The 17 T cell receptor beta chains presented below share a single source sample, sequenced in a study of CD8+ T cells in alopecia areata. Extracted RNA was reverse transcribed into cDNA, the sequencing template. The protocol was immunoSEQ multiplex PCR, while the TCRdb copy is restricted to in-frame clones and leaves out a portion. The sample includes hundreds of thousands of clones, approximately 72% of them seen just once. Treatment reported: oral pan-JAK inhibitor, 5-10 mg twice daily. The sample in question was CD4+ T cells sorted from blood, obtained at week 44, from a patient treated with tofacitinib. The receptors come from a human donor with alopecia areata.

The chain uses TRBV9 and TRBJ2-3, with D uncertain. From germline, CDR1 is SGDLS and CDR2 YYNGEE. Between the trimmed V and J ends, which lost 1 base and 0 bases, there was a span of 6 bases. This CDR3 comprises 14 residues. For the CDR3, the DNA is TGTGCCAGCAGCGTAAAAGGCAGCACAGATACGCAGTATTTT. It is translated as CASSVKGSTDTQYF.

The genes are TRBV29-1 and TRBJ1-1; TRBD1 agrees at 7 bases. This CDR3 region has 13 residues. The germline CDR1 and CDR2 sequences are SQVTM and ANQGSEA. V shed 7 bases, J shed 0 bases, and the junction held 5 bases outside the gene matches. CDR3 amino acids: CSAKGGLNTEAFF. The DNA for the CDR3 is TGCAGCGCTAAAGGGGGCCTGAACACTGAAGCTTTCTTT.

This chain uses TRBV2 with TRBJ1-5; D is perhaps TRBD1 (5 bases). Trimming stripped 0 bases from V and 1 base from J, with 7 bases between. The CDR3 spans 15 residues. Germline lookup yields CDR1 SNHLY and CDR2 FYNNEI. In DNA form, the CDR3 reads TGTGCCAGCAGTGAAGCGGGACTCAGCAATCAGCCCCAGCATTTT. Amino acid sequence: CASSEAGLSNQPQHF.

This chain links TRBV4-1 with TRBJ2-1; 7 bases agree with TRBD1. The germline V gene has CDR1 MGHRA and CDR2 YSYEKL. Losses at the gene ends were 0 bases for V and 8 bases for J; bases not matched to a gene: 1. This CDR3 region has 13 residues. The CDR3 DNA follows: TGCGCCAGCAGCCAAGAGACAGGGTATGAGCAGTTCTTC. As protein: CASSQETGYEQFF.

This sequence joins TRBV29-1 and TRBJ1-1; unclear D gene. CDR1 and CDR2 (germline): SQVTM, ANQGSEA. The CDR3 has 11 residues. Trimming pared 2 bases from V and 8 bases from J, leaving 9 bases between. The CDR3 region is CSVESSGEAFF. DNA of the CDR3: TGCAGCGTTGAATCTAGCGGAGAAGCTTTCTTT. Full variable domain (remainder filled in from reference TRBV29-1 and TRBJ1-1): SAVISQKPSRDICQRGTSLTIQCQVDSQVTMMFWYRQQPGQSLTLIATANQGSEATYESGFVIDKFPISRPNLTFSTLTVSNMSPEDSSIYLCSVESSGEAFFGQGTRLTVV.

V gene TRBV7-6 combines with J gene TRBJ2-7; possibly TRBD2 for D (5 bases). CDR3 size: 14 residues. Germline lookup yields CDR1 SGHVS and CDR2 FNYEAQ. V was pared by 5 bases and J by 1 base, with 12 bases between. The CDR3 loop is CASSPVDSSYEQYF. As DNA, the CDR3 is TGTGCCAGCAGCCCAGTGGACTCATCCTACGAGCAGTACTTC.

The DNA of the CDR3 is TGCGCCAGCAGCGTTGATAGCGGGGTTTTCGGGAATGAGCAGTTCTTC. This encodes CASSVDSGVFGNEQFF. V gene TRBV5-1 combines with J gene TRBJ2-1, with 8 nucleotides matching TRBD2. The germline V gene encodes CDR1 SGHRS and CDR2 YFSETQ. The trim removed 4 bases at V and 7 bases at J, leaving 13 bases unmatched. This CDR3 has 16 residues.

The chain recombines TRBV2 with TRBJ2-5; D might be TRBD1 (6 bases). Germline lookup yields CDR1 SNHLY and CDR2 FYNNEI. This CDR3 is 15 amino acids long. The ends were cut back, 0 bases at V and 3 bases at J, with 11 bases in the middle. The CDR3 protein is CASSEALTGKETQYF. CDR3 DNA sequence: TGTGCCAGCAGTGAAGCGCTGACAGGCAAAGAGACCCAGTACTTC.

V gene TRBV30 combines with J gene TRBJ2-3, with D possibly TRBD1 on 5 matching bases. Germline CDR1 and CDR2: GTSNPN and SVGIG (reference sequence). The CDR3 contains 13 residues. The germline V and J ends were trimmed by 4 bases and 1 base, with 9 bases remaining between them. The CDR3 here is CAWTGSRTDTQYF. CDR3 sequence (DNA): TGTGCCTGGACAGGGTCTCGCACAGATACGCAGTATTTT. The whole variable domain, remainder taken from reference TRBV30 and TRBJ2-3, is SQTIHQWPATLVQPVGSPLSLECTVEGTSNPNLYWYRQAAGRGLQLLFYSVGIGQISSEVPQNLSASRPQDRQFILSSKKLLLSDSGFYLCAWTGSRTDTQYFGPGTRLTVL.

V usage is TRBV29-1 and J usage is TRBJ1-1; TRBD1 matches at 12 bases. Germline values: CDR1 SQVTM, CDR2 ANQGSEA. V was pared by 4 bases and J by 4 bases, with 10 bases of the junction left unmatched. This CDR3 spans 16 amino acids. In nucleotides, the CDR3 is TGCAGCGTTGGAGTCGGGACAGGGGGCGTGGGCACTGAAGCTTTCTTT. Translation gives CSVGVGTGGVGTEAFF.

The gene calls are TRBV5-1 and TRBJ1-1; D perhaps matches TRBD1 (6 bases). The CDR3 has 14 amino acids. With 4 bases removed from V and 1 base from J, the gap between germline ends came to 11 bases. Germline V CDR1 and CDR2: SGHRS, YFSETQ. The CDR3, as DNA: TGCGCCAGCAGCCCGGGACACCCGAACACTGAAGCTTTCTTT. As protein: CASSPGHPNTEAFF.

The chain links TRBV29-1 to TRBJ2-7; perhaps TRBD1 as D (7 bases). Trimming cost V 0 bases and J 3 bases, with 15 bases left between them. This CDR3 comprises 15 residues. Germline CDR1 reads SQVTM; CDR2 reads ANQGSEA. The CDR3 bases are TGCAGCGTTGAAGACTTACAGGGGAGGTTCTACGAGCAGTACTTC. Translated: CSVEDLQGRFYEQYF.

V gene TRBV29-1 combines with J gene TRBJ1-2; perhaps TRBD1 as D (6 bases). CDR1 is SQVTM and CDR2 is ANQGSEA in the germline V gene. This CDR3 is built from 13 residues. V lost 4 bases and J 4 bases, leaving 13 bases between the germline ends. This chain's CDR3 is CSVGEQGSYGYTF. DNA of the CDR3: TGCAGCGTTGGAGAACAGGGTTCCTATGGCTACACCTTC. The full variable domain, completed using reference TRBV29-1 and TRBJ1-2, is SAVISQKPSRDICQRGTSLTIQCQVDSQVTMMFWYRQQPGQSLTLIATANQGSEATYESGFVIDKFPISRPNLTFSTLTVSNMSPEDSSIYLCSVGEQGSYGYTFGSGTRLTVV.

The CDR3 DNA is TGTGCCAGCAGCGTAGCAGGACAGGGCAGGACAGATACGCAGTATTTT. It specifies CASSVAGQGRTDTQYF. V and J are TRBV9 and TRBJ2-3; the match to TRBD1 covers 8 bases. V was pared by 0 bases and J by 3 bases, with 6 bases of the junction left unmatched. This CDR3 has 16 residues. Looked up from germline, CDR1 is SGDLS and CDR2 is YYNGEE.

This clone was observed a handful of times. CDR3 coding DNA: TGCAGCGTTCGGGGGGCTTCTGAAAAACTGTTTTTT. It codes for CSVRGASEKLFF. The chain links TRBV29-1 to TRBJ1-4; possibly TRBD1 for D (6 bases). CDR3 length: 12 residues. Germline lookup yields CDR1 SQVTM and CDR2 ANQGSEA. V dropped 5 bases and J dropped 7 bases, with 11 bases sitting between them.

This chain links TRBV4-1 with TRBJ2-2, with 8 bases identical to TRBD1. From germline, CDR1 is MGHRA and CDR2 YSYEKL. CDR3 length: 15 amino acids. Trimming at V came to 0 bases and at J to 8 bases, leaving 5 bases not matched to a gene. The CDR3 protein is CASSQEDRAVGELFF. CDR3 DNA: TGCGCCAGCAGCCAAGAGGACAGGGCGGTTGGGGAGCTGTTTTTT.

The chain is built from TRBV7-2 and TRBJ1-1; D possibly corresponds to TRBD1 (5 bases). Trimming took 1 base from V and 3 from J, leaving 12 bases between them. The CDR3 spans 15 residues. Per the germline V gene, CDR1 is SGHTA and CDR2 is FQGNSA. Written as DNA, the CDR3 is TGTGCCAGCAGCTTAGTCGGCAGGGCGGACACTGAAGCTTTCTTT. Its protein is CASSLVGRADTEAFF.